What follows are 29 T cell receptor beta chains derived from one specimen sequenced in a study of CD8+ T cells in alopecia areata listed by TCRdb under 2018. Libraries were made using the immunoSEQ multiplex PCR assay. RNA was extracted from all samples and reverse transcribed into cDNA as template for TCR sequencing. Held by TCRdb, this immuneACCESS table contains in-frame sequences only and omits some clones. Under half of the omission traces to an unresolved V gene where checked; the cause of the rest is unknown. The sample table lists approximately 98,000 clones, approximately 59% of them with a count of one. 20% of the sample goes to the ten largest clones. The source material was CD8+ T cells sorted from blood. The receptor set was obtained from a human donor in good health.

This chain joins TRBV5-6 and TRBJ2-4; D unresolved. Germline CDR1 reads SGHDT; CDR2 reads YYEEEE. Trimming pared 5 bases from V and 0 bases from J, leaving 12 bases between. CDR3 length equals 15 residues. This chain's CDR3 is CASSKLTVAKNIQYF. The CDR3 nucleotides are TGTGCCAGCAGTAAGTTAACAGTAGCCAAAAACATTCAGTACTTC.

V is TRBV7-9 and J is TRBJ2-3; D is ambiguous. Germline CDR1 is SEHNR and CDR2 is FQNEAQ (reference sequence). Trimming took off 0 bases at V and 4 bases at J, with 8 bases between the two ends. The CDR3 length is 14 residues. CDR3 nucleotide sequence: TGTGCCAGCAGCTTAGCCCCAGGCGCAGATACGCAGTATTTT. This gives the protein CASSLAPGADTQYF. The full variable domain, its missing parts supplied by reference TRBV7-9 and TRBJ2-3, is DTGVSQNPRHKITKRGQNVTFRCDPISEHNRLYWYRQTLGQGPEFLTYFQNEAQLEKSRLLSDRFSAERPKGSFSTLEIQRTEQGDSAMYLCASSLAPGADTQYFGPGTRLTVL.

The chain carries TRBV5-4 and TRBJ1-2; 9 bases line up with TRBD1. The CDR3 sequence is 14 residues long. CDR1 is SGHNT, CDR2 YYREEE, per germline (reference sequence). Unmatched junction bases numbered 7, after V lost 2 bases and J lost 8 bases. The CDR3 DNA follows: TGTGCCAGCAGCTTTACAGGGGGCGCCCAGGGCTACACCTTC. Its translation: CASSFTGGAQGYTF. Variable domain in full (rest from reference TRBV5-4 and TRBJ1-2): ETGVTQSPTHLIKTRGQQVTLRCSSQSGHNTVSWYQQALGQGPQFIFQYYREEENGRGNFPPRFSGLQFPNYSSELNVNALELDDSALYLCASSFTGGAQGYTFGSGTRLTVV.

The chain recombines TRBV29-1 with TRBJ2-3; weak D call: TRBD1 (6 bases). V lost 4 bases to trimming and J lost 0 bases, with 11 bases between them. Germline lookup yields CDR1 SQVTM and CDR2 ANQGSEA. This CDR3 comprises 14 residues. In nucleotides, the CDR3 is TGCAGCGTTGTGGCAGGGGTGAGCACAGATACGCAGTATTTT. It encodes CSVVAGVSTDTQYF.

The chain joins TRBV9 to TRBJ1-2; 9 bases align to TRBD1. The CDR3 consists of 16 residues. Unmatched junction bases numbered 11, after V lost 4 bases and J lost 4 bases. Germline V gives CDR1 SGDLS, CDR2 YYNGEE. CDR3: CASSHSGTGSAYGYTF. The CDR3 region has the DNA TGTGCCAGCAGCCACTCCGGGACAGGGAGCGCCTATGGCTACACCTTC.

The CDR3 here is CATSRGGGDMETQYF. In nucleotides, the CDR3 is TGTGCCACCAGCAGAGGGGGCGGGGACATGGAGACCCAGTACTTC. This chain links TRBV15 with TRBJ2-5, with D perhaps TRBD1 or TRBD2 (6 bases each). In germline, CDR1 is LNHNV, CDR2 YYDKDF (reference sequence). V lost 1 base, J lost 5 bases, and 14 bases lay in between. The CDR3 contains 15 residues.

The chain carries TRBV29-1 and TRBJ1-4; D uncertain. There are 10 residues in the CDR3. Germline CDR1 and CDR2: SQVTM and ANQGSEA. The V gene lost 6 bases and the J gene lost 8 bases, with 7 bases spanning the gap. The CDR3 DNA sequence: TGCAGCGTCCAAGACGAAAAACTGTTTTTT. This translates into CSVQDEKLFF.

Only a few counts were recorded for this clone. This sequence joins TRBV27 and TRBJ1-5, with TRBD1 matching 8 bases. This CDR3 is built from 15 residues. After removal of 6 bases from V and 4 bases from J, the junction contained 8 bases not matched to a gene. CDR1 and CDR2 from the germline V gene are MNHEY and SMNVEV (reference sequence). The DNA for the CDR3 is TGTGCCAGCAGGGTAAGACAGGGGTTAAATCAGCCCCAGCATTTT. This gives the protein CASRVRQGLNQPQHF.

This clone was counted only a few times. The chain recombines TRBV27 with TRBJ2-7; D might be TRBD2 (6 bases). In germline, CDR1 is MNHEY, CDR2 SMNVEV (reference sequence). V lost 2 bases and J 0 bases, leaving 17 bases between the germline ends. The CDR3 is 17 amino acids. The CDR3 is CASSLGRPAASSYEQYF. DNA for the CDR3: TGTGCCAGCAGTTTAGGGAGGCCCGCGGCAAGCTCCTACGAGCAGTACTTC.

The rearrangement uses TRBV29-1 and TRBJ2-2; D is uncertain. Germline V gene lookup returns CDR1 SQVTM and CDR2 ANQGSEA. The CDR3 length is 15 residues. Trimming removed 1 base from V and 4 bases from J, with 13 bases in between. The CDR3 DNA reads TGCAGCGTTGAAGGCGGTGGTGGGATCACCGGGGAGCTGTTTTTT. It codes for CSVEGGGGITGELFF.

The rearrangement uses TRBV28 and TRBJ2-1; 7 nucleotides agree with TRBD1. Germline lookup yields CDR1 MDHEN and CDR2 SYDVKM. The CDR3 runs to 15 residues. V lost 6 bases, J lost 4 bases, and 9 bases stayed unmatched. The CDR3 sequence is CASSPPGQLYNEQFF. The CDR3 DNA sequence: TGTGCCAGCAGCCCCCCGGGACAGCTATACAATGAGCAGTTCTTC.

The chain is built from TRBV5-6 and TRBJ1-2, with TRBD1 identical over 8 bases. V was clipped by 4 bases and J by 6 bases; unmatched bases: 8. This CDR3 contains 14 residues. Germline loops: CDR1 SGHDT, CDR2 YYEEEE. In DNA, the CDR3 is TGTGCCAGCAGCCCAACAGGGGGAGCGGATGGCTACACCTTC. Its translation: CASSPTGGADGYTF. The complete variable domain, with remaining parts taken from reference TRBV5-6 and TRBJ1-2, reads DAGVTQSPTHLIKTRGQQVTLRCSPKSGHDTVSWYQQALGQGPQFIFQYYEEEERQRGNFPDRFSGHQFPNYSSELNVNALLLGDSALYLCASSPTGGADGYTFGSGTRLTVV.

The rearrangement links TRBV4-2 to TRBJ1-2; D remains ambiguous. Trimming took 4 bases from V and 8 from J, leaving 14 bases between them. Looked up from germline, CDR1 is LGHNA and CDR2 is YNFKEQ. The CDR3 has 13 amino acids. The CDR3 region is CASSLFTGVGYTF. The CDR3 DNA sequence: TGTGCCAGCAGCCTTTTCACCGGGGTAGGCTACACCTTC.

This chain joins TRBV7-9 and TRBJ2-3; D is uncertain. This CDR3 is 14 amino acids long. Trimming removed 3 bases at V and 2 bases at J, with 9 bases between. The germline V gene encodes CDR1 SEHNR and CDR2 FQNEAQ (reference sequence). CDR3 loop: CASSFYSATDTQYF. The CDR3 coding sequence is TGTGCCAGCAGCTTTTATTCGGCCACAGATACGCAGTATTTT.

This clone was counted a few times. The rearrangement joins TRBV19 to TRBJ2-2; 9 bases map to TRBD1. With V trimmed by 7 bases and J by 4 bases, 4 bases remained unmatched. Germline V gives CDR1 LNHDA, CDR2 SQIVND (reference sequence). This CDR3 contains 14 residues. The CDR3 nucleotides are TGTGCCAGTACACGGACAGGGGTCACCGGGGAGCTGTTTTTT. This sequence encodes CASTRTGVTGELFF. Full variable domain (remainder filled in from reference TRBV19 and TRBJ2-2): DGGITQSPKYLFRKEGQNVTLSCEQNLNHDAMYWYRQDPGQGLRLIYYSQIVNDFQKGDIAEGYSVSREKKESFPLTVTSAQKNPTAFYLCASTRTGVTGELFFGEGSRLTVL.

In DNA, the CDR3 is TGTGCCAGCAGCTTGCCCTGGACCTACGAGCAGTACTTC. This encodes CASSLPWTYEQYF. The gene calls are TRBV5-6 and TRBJ2-7, with no clear D. V shed 1 base and J shed 2 bases, with 7 bases lying between them. This CDR3 is 13 amino acids long. The germline CDR1 and CDR2 sequences are SGHDT and YYEEEE.

This chain links TRBV29-1 with TRBJ1-1; a weak D match, TRBD1 (6 bases). V was shortened by 5 bases and J by 4 bases, with 17 bases between the two germline ends. The CDR3 totals 14 residues. Germline V gene data show CDR1 as SQVTM and CDR2 as ANQGSEA. CDR3: CSVRRGSISTEAFF. CDR3 coding DNA: TGCAGCGTTCGCAGGGGTAGTATCAGCACTGAAGCTTTCTTT.

V and J are TRBV5-4 and TRBJ1-6; D is undetermined. Trimming cost V 4 bases and J 6 bases, with 11 bases left between them. This CDR3 comprises 14 residues. Germline V gene sequence: CDR1 SGHNT, CDR2 YYREEE (reference sequence). The CDR3 here is CASSPGRSNSPLHF. CDR3 nucleotide sequence: TGTGCCAGCAGCCCAGGACGGTCTAATTCACCCCTCCACTTT.

Notes on this clone: Sequence at one end of the junction differs from germline and may be a read error. The chain combines TRBV15 with TRBJ1-1; tentatively, D is TRBD1 (5 bases). CDR1 and CDR2 from the germline V gene are LNHNV and YYDKDF (reference sequence). This CDR3 has 11 amino acids. Here the CDR3 DNA reads TGTGCCACCAGCCGAGACAGTGAAGCTTTCTTT. Translation gives CATSRDSEAFF. The variable domain in full, with the rest retrieved from reference TRBV15 and TRBJ1-1, is DAMVIQNPRYQVTQFGKPVTLSCSQTLNHNVMYWYQQKSSQAPKLLFHYYDKDFNNEADTPDNFQSRRPNTSFCFLDIRSPGLGDTAMYLCATSRDSEAFFGQGTRLTVV.

The chain uses TRBV29-1 and TRBJ2-7, with D perhaps TRBD1 or TRBD2 (5 bases each). Germline CDR1 reads SQVTM; CDR2 reads ANQGSEA. Trimming left V 4 bases short and J 0 bases short, with 10 bases between. The CDR3 runs to 13 residues. CDR3 amino acids: CSVAPGTSYEQYF. The CDR3 DNA follows: TGCAGCGTTGCGCCAGGGACCTCCTACGAGCAGTACTTC.

The chain joins TRBV5-6 to TRBJ2-3; 10 bases are shared with TRBD2. There are 16 residues in the CDR3. Trimming cost V 2 bases and J 4 bases; bases outside gene matches: 7. Germline CDR1 is SGHDT and CDR2 is YYEEEE. The CDR3 nucleotides read TGTGCCAGCAGCTTCGGGCTAGCGGGGGCCCCAGATACGCAGTATTTT. Encoded protein: CASSFGLAGAPDTQYF.

This clone appeared a few times. The V gene is TRBV6-6, the J gene TRBJ2-3; D is unclear. Trimming removed 2 bases at V and 2 bases at J, with 5 bases between. The CDR3 loop spans 13 amino acids. CDR1 MNHNY and CDR2 SVGAGI come from the germline V gene (reference sequence). The CDR3 loop is CASSYTYTDTQYF. DNA of the CDR3: TGTGCCAGCAGTTACACCTACACAGATACGCAGTATTTT.

J is TRBJ2-7 and V is TRBV13; D could derive from TRBD1 or TRBD2 (5 bases each). The germline CDR1 and CDR2 sequences are PRHDT and FYEKMQ (reference sequence). V was clipped by 1 base and J by 4 bases, with 14 bases between them. The CDR3 contains 15 residues. In DNA, the CDR3 is TGTGCCAGCAGCTTAGAGACCGGGGCCTCTTACGAGCAGTACTTC. Amino acid sequence: CASSLETGASYEQYF.

This clone has more than one count but fewer than ten. The rearrangement joins TRBV19 to TRBJ1-5, with 10 bases identical to TRBD1. Germline values: CDR1 LNHDA, CDR2 SQIVND (reference sequence). The CDR3 consists of 15 residues. V lost 6 bases and J lost 5; bases outside the gene matches: 7. The CDR3 DNA is TGTGCCAGTAGCCCTAGGACAGGGGGGGATCAGCCCCAGCATTTT. Its protein product is CASSPRTGGDQPQHF.

The V gene is TRBV9, the J gene TRBJ2-3, with 8 bases that match TRBD1. V shed 3 bases, J shed 2 bases, and the junction held 8 bases outside the gene matches. The CDR3 loop spans 16 amino acids. Germline V gives CDR1 SGDLS, CDR2 YYNGEE. The CDR3 loop reads CASSAGQGSVTDTQYF. CDR3 DNA sequence: TGTGCCAGCAGCGCCGGACAGGGATCGGTCACAGATACGCAGTATTTT.

J is TRBJ2-6 and V is TRBV10-3; no firm D call. This CDR3 region has 15 residues. Trimming cost V 6 bases and J 5 bases, with 14 bases left between them. Germline loops: CDR1 ENHRY, CDR2 SYGVKD. The CDR3 loop is CAIRSPNGWANVLTF. The CDR3 region has the DNA TGTGCCATCAGGAGCCCCAACGGCTGGGCCAACGTCCTGACTTTC.

This clone was seen a handful of times. The CDR3 region has the DNA TGTGCCAGCAGTCGTCTAGAGACCCAGTACTTC. It is translated as CASSRLETQYF. V is TRBV25-1 and J is TRBJ2-5, with D unclear. Trimming cost V 5 bases and J 4 bases, with 5 bases left between them. The CDR3 is 11 amino acids. Per the germline V gene, CDR1 is MGHDK and CDR2 is SYGVNS.

The CDR3 DNA sequence: TGTGCCAGCAGCCAAGTAGGTTACAGCGGGGGGGCCGAAGAGACCCAGTACTTC. It specifies CASSQVGYSGGAEETQYF. The chain links TRBV4-2 to TRBJ2-5; 10 nucleotides line up with TRBD2. The V gene end was trimmed by 1 base and the J gene end by 3 bases; junction bases not matched to a gene: 11. CDR3 length: 18 amino acids. Germline-derived CDR1 and CDR2 are LGHNA and YNFKEQ.

This clone was observed a few times. This chain uses TRBV27 with TRBJ2-5, with D unclear. The CDR3 runs 14 residues. The V and J ends lost 5 bases and 3 bases respectively, with 13 bases between them. Germline CDR1 is MNHEY and CDR2 is SMNVEV (reference sequence). Here the CDR3 reads CASSPYDGEETQYF. The DNA of the CDR3 is TGTGCCAGCAGTCCTTATGACGGAGAAGAGACCCAGTACTTC.